The entry that follows covers one T cell receptor (beta chain) sequence. The antigen remains undetermined. Germline V gene lookup returns CDR1 MGHRA and CDR2 YSYEKL. V was pared by 3 bases and J by 1 base, with 3 bases of the junction left unmatched. This CDR3 has 14 amino acids. This entry comes from a study of chemoradiotherapy in HPV16-positive cancers. Study as a whole: Candidate HPV-specific T-cell clones and common TCR motifs came from functional assays in a couple of HPV16-positive patients.

Study results and limitations: HPV-responsive T-cell expansion during chemoradiotherapy was linked to improved recurrence-free survival in HPV16-positive patients. HPV-specific T cells were functionally defined from only a couple of HPV16-positive patients.

The table came from immunoSEQ multiplex PCR; TCRdb's copy has only in-frame clones and leaves some out. The repertoire holds about 11,000 clones, with over 70% as singletons. Repeated repertoire sampling spanned the course of chemoradiotherapy. The sample was gathered from a patient who underwent chemoradiotherapy. The sequence derives from a human donor with HPV-associated anogenital cancer. V and J are TRBV4-1 and TRBJ2-7, with 7 bases lining up with TRBD1. CDR3 loop: CASSHNRGSYEQYF. The CDR3 DNA sequence: TGCGCCAGCAGCCATAACAGGGGTTCCTACGAGCAGTACTTC.